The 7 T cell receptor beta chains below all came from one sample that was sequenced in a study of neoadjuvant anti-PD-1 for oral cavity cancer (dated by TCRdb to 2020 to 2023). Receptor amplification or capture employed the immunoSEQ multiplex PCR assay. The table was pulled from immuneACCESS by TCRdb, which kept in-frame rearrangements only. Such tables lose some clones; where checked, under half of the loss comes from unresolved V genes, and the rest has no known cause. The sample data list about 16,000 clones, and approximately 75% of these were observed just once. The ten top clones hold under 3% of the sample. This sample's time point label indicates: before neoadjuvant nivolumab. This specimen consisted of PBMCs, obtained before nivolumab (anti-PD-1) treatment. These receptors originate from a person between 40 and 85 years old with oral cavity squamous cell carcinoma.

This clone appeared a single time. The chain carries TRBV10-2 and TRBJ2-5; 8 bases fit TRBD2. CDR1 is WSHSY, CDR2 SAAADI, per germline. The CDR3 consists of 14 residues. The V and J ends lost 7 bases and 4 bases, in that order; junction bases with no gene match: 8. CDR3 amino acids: CASNGAGAGETQYF. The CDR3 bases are TGCGCCAGCAATGGAGCGGGAGCGGGAGAGACCCAGTACTTC.

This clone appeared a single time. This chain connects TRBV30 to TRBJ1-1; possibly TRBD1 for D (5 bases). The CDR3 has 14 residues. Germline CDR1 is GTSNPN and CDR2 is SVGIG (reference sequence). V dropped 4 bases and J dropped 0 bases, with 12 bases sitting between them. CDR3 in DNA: TGTGCCTGGAACCCGGGACTTTTGAACACTGAAGCTTTCTTT. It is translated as CAWNPGLLNTEAFF. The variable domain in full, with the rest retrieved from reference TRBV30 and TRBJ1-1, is SQTIHQWPATLVQPVGSPLSLECTVEGTSNPNLYWYRQAAGRGLQLLFYSVGIGQISSEVPQNLSASRPQDRQFILSSKKLLLSDSGFYLCAWNPGLLNTEAFFGQGTRLTVV.

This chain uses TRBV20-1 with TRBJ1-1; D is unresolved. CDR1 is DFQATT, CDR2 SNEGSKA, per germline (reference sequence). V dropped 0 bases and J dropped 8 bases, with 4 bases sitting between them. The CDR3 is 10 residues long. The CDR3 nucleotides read TGCAGTGCTAGAGATTACGAAGCTTTCTTT. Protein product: CSARDYEAFF.

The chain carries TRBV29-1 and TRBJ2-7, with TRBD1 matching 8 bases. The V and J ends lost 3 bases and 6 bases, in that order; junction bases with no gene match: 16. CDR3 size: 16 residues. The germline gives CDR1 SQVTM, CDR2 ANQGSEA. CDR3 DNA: TGCAGCGTTGAGGAGTGTTTTGGACAGGGACGGTTCGAGCAGTACTTC. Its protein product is CSVEECFGQGRFEQYF.

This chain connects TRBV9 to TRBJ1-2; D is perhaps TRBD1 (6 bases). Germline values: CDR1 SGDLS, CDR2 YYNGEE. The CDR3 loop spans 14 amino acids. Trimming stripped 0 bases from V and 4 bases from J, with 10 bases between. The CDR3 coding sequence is TGTGCCAGCAGCGTAGCATCGACAGGCTATGGCTACACCTTC. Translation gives CASSVASTGYGYTF.

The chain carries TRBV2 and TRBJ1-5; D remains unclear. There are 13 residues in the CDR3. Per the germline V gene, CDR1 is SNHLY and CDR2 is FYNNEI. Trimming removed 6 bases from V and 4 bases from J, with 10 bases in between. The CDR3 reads CASSREANQPQHF. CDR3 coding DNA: TGTGCCAGCAGCCGGGAGGCAAATCAGCCCCAGCATTTT. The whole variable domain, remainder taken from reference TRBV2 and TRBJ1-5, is EPEVTQTPSHQVTQMGQEVILRCVPISNHLYFYWYRQILGQKVEFLVSFYNNEISEKSEIFDDQFSVERPDGSNFTLKIRSTKLEDSAMYFCASSREANQPQHFGDGTRLSIL.

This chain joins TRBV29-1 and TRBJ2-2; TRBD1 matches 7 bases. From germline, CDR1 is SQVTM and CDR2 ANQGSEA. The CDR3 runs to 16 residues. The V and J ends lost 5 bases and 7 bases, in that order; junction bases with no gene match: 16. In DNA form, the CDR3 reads TGCAGCGTTCACCTTACACCGGGACAGCCAAACGGGGAGCTGTTTTTT. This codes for CSVHLTPGQPNGELFF.